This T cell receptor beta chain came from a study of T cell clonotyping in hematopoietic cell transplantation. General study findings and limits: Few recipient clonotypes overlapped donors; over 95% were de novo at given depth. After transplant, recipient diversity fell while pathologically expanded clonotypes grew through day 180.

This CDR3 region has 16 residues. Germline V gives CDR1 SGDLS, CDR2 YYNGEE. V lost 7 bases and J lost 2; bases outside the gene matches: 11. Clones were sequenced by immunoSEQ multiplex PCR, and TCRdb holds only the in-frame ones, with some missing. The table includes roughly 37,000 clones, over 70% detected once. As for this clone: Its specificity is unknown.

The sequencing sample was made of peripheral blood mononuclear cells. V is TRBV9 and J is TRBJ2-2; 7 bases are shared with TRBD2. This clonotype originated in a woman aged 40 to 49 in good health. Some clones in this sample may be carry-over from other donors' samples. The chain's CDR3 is CASQPSGTINTGELFF. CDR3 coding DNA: TGTGCCAGCCAACCGTCCGGGACTATAAACACCGGGGAGCTGTTTTTT.